This record covers a single T cell receptor beta chain. The target antigen is unknown. This sample was included in a study of cytomegalovirus exposure and HLA in healthy donors. About the study: A prior analysis found 117 million unique TCR beta sequences from some 190 million T cells.

Primers included in the PCR were 60 Vbeta and 13 Jbeta primers. Only in-frame clones appear in the TCRdb table, and some are missing; sequencing was by immunoSEQ multiplex PCR. The sample holds 81,000 or so clones, more than 60% seen once. CDR1 is SNHLY, CDR2 FYNNEI, per germline. CDR3 length: 14 residues. Losses at the gene ends were 7 bases for V and 6 bases for J; bases not matched to a gene: 2. General study findings and limits: In a later analysis, across HLA loci, associated TCR counts were highest for DRB1, lowest for HLA-C.

This TCR derives from a man aged 45-60 years in good health and CMV-seropositive. The V call is TRBV2, the J call TRBJ2-1; the match to TRBD2 covers 14 bases. The sequencing sample was made of PBMCs. CDR3 coding DNA: TGTGCCAGCACAGGACTAGCGGGAGGCAATGAGCAGTTCTTC. It codes for CASTGLAGGNEQFF.